This T cell receptor beta chain was captured in a study of post-analysis software for immune sequencing data. Looking at the study overall: Recorded disease courses covered relapsing-remitting, secondary progressive and progressive-relapsing multiple sclerosis. Some patients had no subtype annotation. General study findings and limits: TRBV5-6, TRBV5-1 and TRBV20-1 belonged to a set of a handful of TRBV segments that were more frequent in patients than controls. Compared with controls, patients showed significantly lower normalized Chao1 diversity. F measure grouped same-batch samples tightly together.

This CDR3 contains 17 residues. After removal of 3 bases from V and 1 base from J, the junction contained 10 bases not matched to a gene. The germline gives CDR1 DFQATT, CDR2 SNEGSKA (reference sequence). Concerning this clonotype itself: The antigen is unknown.

Presence of unique molecular identifiers characterized the TCR beta cDNA libraries. TCRdb ran MiXCR on the PCR reads and lists one entry per CDR3 protein. The sample has hundreds of thousands of distinct CDR3 sequences; about 60% are singletons. The chain couples TRBV20-1 to TRBJ2-1, with 9 bases aligning to TRBD1. The source of this sequence is a girl aged 2-15 years with multiple sclerosis. Sequencing used blood. In DNA form, the CDR3 reads TGCAGTGCTAGTCAAGGGACAGGGCCGGAGTCCTACAATGAGCAGTTCTTC. Translated, it gives CSASQGTGPESYNEQFF.